This T cell receptor beta chain was recovered during a study of blood T cell repertoires in COVID-19. Turning to the study itself: Acute and convalescent COVID-19 samples came from the United States, Italy and Spain.

The germline V gene encodes CDR1 GTSNPN and CDR2 SVGIG (reference sequence). The CDR3 has 12 residues. V gave up 1 base and J gave up 3 bases, with 6 bases separating them. The method was immunoSEQ multiplex PCR; TCRdb's version includes in-frame clones alone and lacks a portion of them. The table has 300,000 or so clones, over 75% seen once; the top ten hold 1.1%. In terms of age and location, participants ranged from about 18 to 95 years and lived in about 25 US areas. What was sequenced was PBMCs or T cells enriched from blood (not recorded which). The TCR was taken from a woman under 40 who had recovered from COVID-19. The V gene is TRBV30, the J gene TRBJ1-1; no definite D call. The CDR3 DNA reads as TGTGCCTGGAGTGGCGGGTACACTGAAGCTTTCTTT. It yields the protein CAWSGGYTEAFF. The full variable domain, rest sourced from reference TRBV30 and TRBJ1-1, is SQTIHQWPATLVQPVGSPLSLECTVEGTSNPNLYWYRQAAGRGLQLLFYSVGIGQISSEVPQNLSASRPQDRQFILSSKKLLLSDSGFYLCAWSGGYTEAFFGQGTRLTVV.